This TCR beta chain was sequenced in a study of blood T cell repertoires in COVID-19 (dated by TCRdb to 2018 to 2021). Regarding the study in general: Samples from collaborators originated in the United States, Italy and Spain and spanned both the acute and convalescent phases of COVID-19. HLA class I and class II types, where available, came from metadata supplied by the sample provider rather than from assay-based typing. Deeply sampled blood TCRbeta repertoires from subjects exposed to, actively infected with, or recovered from COVID-19 were included in the dataset. The material from the prospective study consisted of cDNA or gDNA derived from T cells, B-cell-depleted T cells, or PBMCs. Samples came from the ongoing ImmuneRACE study (first 160 participants) plus 1,254 subjects from 6 global collaborators. The repertoires were released in a freely available public database intended as a resource for research on the immune response to SARS-CoV-2. A de-identified subject ID, COVID-19 status, age in years and sex were almost always included in the sample metadata. Study-level results and caveats: How much clinical and demographic metadata was included differed by source and by participant, and the metadata was provided uncurated.

As regards this clone: The specificity of this receptor is unknown. The record has no base qualities; no much larger clone is one base away.

The immunoSEQ Assay, a bias-controlled multiplex PCR, was used to amplify TCRbeta CDR3 regions from genomic DNA. As for the original processing: The number of nucleated cells in each sample was estimated from the amplification of reference gene primers within the assay. To quantify the absolute abundance of each unique TCRbeta CDR3 rearrangement, sequence reads were collapsed and filtered. For each sample, productive Simpson clonality was calculated as the square root of Simpson's diversity index over productive rearrangements. The table comes from immuneACCESS by way of TCRdb, which keeps in-frame sequences with V and J called. Part of the clones is missing from these tables; in studies checked, under half for an unresolved V gene and the rest for unknown reasons. The DNA gave D and trimming, while V, J and clone size come from that table. This sample holds 120,000 to 150,000 clones; roughly 90% were observed only once. The top ten constitute 1.2% of the sample.

Enrolling through a virtual design, the prospective study's participants ranged in age from roughly 18 to 95 years and lived across more than 20 United States geographic areas. To assign participants to cohorts, the prospective study relied on clinical history that participants themselves reported in a screening survey and a study questionnaire. In the prospective study, whole blood, serum and a nasopharyngeal or oropharyngeal swab were collected from each participant by mobile phlebotomists. Participants in the prospective study had the option to provide additional blood draws and questionnaires over a 2-month period. Blood samples from the prospective study were shipped frozen or at room temperature prior to DNA extraction. From cysteine to phenylalanine, the CDR3 is 14 amino acids long. Just CDR3 DNA is preserved here, 42 bases in frame from base 1. The germline V gene (reference sequence) specifies LNHDA as CDR1 and SQIVND as CDR2. Trimming takes 1 base off V and 5 bases off J; junction bases not matched to a gene: 3.

The source material was PBMCs or T cells enriched from blood (not recorded which). This receptor was obtained from a woman aged 25 to 39 with acute COVID-19. This receptor chain uses TRBV19 and TRBJ2-7; 9 central nucleotides agree with TRBD2. The CDR3 protein: CASSIGASGNEQYF. The nucleotide sequence reads as follows: TGTGCCAGTAGTATAGGAGCTAGCGGGAACGAGCAGTACTTC.